This TCR beta chain came from a study of identical twins. Study-level points and caveats: Analyses of zero insertions could, in part, be confounded by invariant MAIT and iNKT cells.

The CDR3 consists of 17 residues. Per germline, CDR1 MNHEY and CDR2 SMNVEV (reference sequence). The J segment lost 2 bases and the V segment lost 5 bases, leaving 10 bases of the junction unmatched. In the case of this clonotype: Its cognate antigen is unknown.

MiXCR, run by TCRdb on the 5' RACE reads, gives a single entry per CDR3 protein. The sample shows 300,000 to 350,000 distinct CDR3 sequences, around 12% of them seen only once. This sample was shared with a second study, whose subject was yellow fever vaccine responses in identical twins. Per that paper: Convergence reportedly seemed to mark part of the twins' vaccine T cell response, with personalization marking the rest.

The chain carries TRBV27 and TRBJ2-3; 10 nucleotides align to TRBD1. The receptor was isolated from a woman aged 18-29 years in good health. Sequenced material: CD8+ T cells sorted from blood. CDR3 sequence (DNA): TGTGCCAGCAGTCTCCTTAGGACAGGGGGTTACACAGATACGCAGTATTTT. Translation: CASSLLRTGGYTDTQYF.